Included here is one T cell receptor beta chain sequence, with context. This record comes from a study of shared clonotypes between healthy human individuals. About the research overall: Three plates each covered CD4 naive and memory; CD8 naive two, CD8 memory one.

The donors, healthy adults who were HIV-negative, had experienced no recent acute infections or vaccinations. Trimming took 0 bases from V and 5 from J; bases not matched to a gene: 11. Germline V gene sequence: CDR1 LGHNA, CDR2 YNFKEQ. The CDR3 totals 18 residues. The repertoire was sequenced with immunoSEQ multiplex PCR; TCRdb's copy has only in-frame clones and lacks some. Among 2 million to 2.5 million clones listed, over 90% were seen once. What was sequenced was naive CD4+ T cells from PBMCs. Indicated subset: CD45RA+ positively selected. V and J are TRBV4-2 and TRBJ2-5, with 11 bases fitting TRBD2. The clonotype originates from a young man in good health. Some clones in this sample may be carry-over from other donors' samples. CDR3 coding DNA: TGTGCCAGCAGCCAAGACGATACTAGCGGGAGCTTAGGGGAGACCCAGTACTTC. Translation: CASSQDDTSGSLGETQYF.